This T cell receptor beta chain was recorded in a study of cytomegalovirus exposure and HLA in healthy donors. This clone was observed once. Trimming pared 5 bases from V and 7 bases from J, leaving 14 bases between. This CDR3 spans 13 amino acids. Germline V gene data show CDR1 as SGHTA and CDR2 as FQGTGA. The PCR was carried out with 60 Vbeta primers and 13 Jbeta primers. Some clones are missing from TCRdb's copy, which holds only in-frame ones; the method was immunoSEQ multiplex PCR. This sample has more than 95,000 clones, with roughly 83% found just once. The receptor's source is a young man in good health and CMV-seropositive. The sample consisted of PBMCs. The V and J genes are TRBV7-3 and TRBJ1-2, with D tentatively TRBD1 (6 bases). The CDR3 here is CASSPPGVIGYTF. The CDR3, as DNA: TGTGCCAGCAGCCCCCCAGGGGTGATTGGCTACACCTTC.